This T cell receptor beta chain was sequenced during a study of cytomegalovirus exposure and HLA in healthy donors (dated by TCRdb to about 2017). Background on the whole study: An earlier analysis of approximately 550 of the donors reported about 250 Gb of sequence data and some 120 million unique TCR beta sequences from some 180 million T cells. Roughly 320 gigabases of sequencing data and 70 million to 100 million unique TCR sequences made up an early release that covered 640 HLA-typed donors. Of the 350 to 400 genotyped donors, approximately 83% fell in the genetic ancestry cluster associated with self-reported Caucasian donors. The study was designed to test whether signatures of past pathogen exposure could be identified by cataloging public T cell receptors. Using immunosequencing, the study profiled T cell repertoires from about 650 subjects and related those repertoires to cytomegalovirus serostatus. Along with the approximately 620-subject first cohort, a separate validation cohort of over 90 different subjects was used. High-throughput TCR immunosequencing, statistical association of individual TCRs with disease status, and machine learning were combined to predict cytomegalovirus infection status. A later analysis re-examined previously published TCR beta repertoires from about 700 donors and added high-resolution HLA genotyping to investigate patterns of TCR occurrence. In the later analysis, no new phenotypic data were used to find candidate immune exposures; instead, reliance was placed on TCR beta sequences and their occurrence across donors. To decide whether each TCR beta V gene segment behaved as functional or pseudogenic, an earlier analysis of some 600 of the donors relied on high-throughput TCR beta sequencing. Alongside the repertoire data, information on donor age, sex, ethnicity and CMV serostatus was compiled. Genome-wide SNP genotypes for about 60% of the roughly 700 donors were used in a later genetic analysis, which treated that subset as a discovery cohort. All discovery cohort repertoires had been generated on a single sequencing platform. Both class I and class II loci were covered by HLA typing, at four-digit resolution. Typing coverage varied by locus: roughly 620-630 donors for A, B, C, DRB1 and DQB1; 500 to 550 for DQA1; approximately 610 for DPA1; some 470 for DPB1. Roughly 5 DR-DQ haplotypes were treated as single units for association and clustering because of strong linkage in the cohort. Across approximately 400 genotyped donors of the cohort, an average of about 240,000 unique TCR beta nucleotide sequences per donor were sequenced, and 15% to 20% of those sequences were non-productive. The research as a whole found: Because HLA typing was unavailable for some donors at each locus, only the typed subset was used in association tests. Assigning TCR associations to individual alleles was difficult when HLA alleles, especially DR and DQ, strongly co-occurred. Sequencing depth was assumed to be roughly uniform across donors in the presence/absence analyses, though that assumption may not hold. In the study, roughly 160 TCR beta chains were listed as associated with cytomegalovirus. Most TCR sequences were seen in very few donors, while some public TCRs were found in many individuals. The earlier analysis of some 540 of the donors excluded some 15 rarely observed V segments, including chromosome 9 orphons, because counts were too low. A later analysis found that most CMV-associated TCR beta chains appeared HLA-restricted, with HLA associations seemingly driven largely by CMV exposure. An earlier analysis of roughly 570 of the donors showed that most TCR beta V segments appeared in productive rearrangements either about 90% or about 30% of the time, which broadly matched IMGT annotations. The sequencing pipeline was judged likely to have produced a cluster of highly shared sequence variants as a technical artifact. In a later analysis, TCR association rates were found to vary across HLA loci, with the most associated TCRs seen for DRB1 alleles and the fewest for HLA-C alleles. In vitro tests confirmed that a few of the cytomegalovirus-associated TCR beta chains recognize cytomegalovirus antigens. Some IMGT-functional V segments, including TRBV6-2 and TRBV6-3, could not be distinguished by the 87-base-pair reads and were therefore excluded. A later analysis reported that several top co-occurrence clusters appeared linked to parvovirus B19, influenza, CMV and Epstein-Barr virus. The cohort was sequenced for TCR beta chains only, and without alpha or paired-chain data the features that could be detected were limited. In a later genetic analysis, a missense DCLRE1C variant was associated with V-gene and J-gene trimming of TCR beta chains, and the association was replicated in an independent cohort. The authors suggested that the approach could potentially be generalized to other disease states and immunological phenotypes. Cytomegalovirus status was reported to be diagnosed by the classifier with high specificity and sensitivity in both the original and validation cohorts. Linkage disequilibrium might explain the correlated functional status among segregating V segments, but an unknown experimental factor could not be ruled out. CMV serostatus was the only immune exposure information available for the cohort. In a later analysis, HLA-associated TCR beta chains showed more clonal expansion and lower generation probabilities than non-associated chains that were equally common. In a later genetic analysis, fewer N-insertions in productive TCRs were reported among donors in an Asian-associated ancestry cluster than the roughly 700-donor mean. In a later analysis, more than 15,000 TCR beta sequences were associated with specific HLA alleles at a false discovery rate of 0.05. A further reported finding was that TCR beta sequences accurately predicted the HLA-A and HLA-B alleles for most subjects in the first cohort.

Trimming removed 6 bases from V and 0 bases from J, leaving 9 bases between the germline ends. CDR1 and CDR2, per the germline V gene, are MDHEN and SYDVKM. Reading from cysteine to phenylalanine, the CDR3 counts 14 amino acids. Only the CDR3 DNA stays, 42 bases, in frame from base 1. Frequency shows this clone is medium-sized (0.01 to 0.1%); no count was noted. Its antigen specificity is not known. The cohort consisted of hundreds of healthy bone marrow donors. At the time of sampling, every cohort member was nominally healthy, though immune exposures that went unrecorded were likely present. The donor was CMV seronegative and belonged to the group of 320 or so seronegative cohort members. Each donor provided a peripheral blood sample, and peripheral blood mononuclear cells were used for TCR beta sequencing. Genomic DNA extraction from the blood cell samples was performed with the Qiagen DNeasy Blood Extraction Kit.

Libraries were constructed by the immunoSEQ multiplex PCR assay. The multiplex PCR relied on a mix of 60 forward primers for TCR Vbeta segments and 13 reverse primers for TCR Jbeta segments. A multiplex PCR assay on genomic DNA amplified the CDR3 region of rearranged TCR beta genes. The Illumina HiSeq System was used to sequence the amplified TCR beta libraries as 87-base-pair reads. The authors processed their data as follows. A later analysis counted some 74 million unique TCR beta chains across the 550 to 700 repertoires, and some 12 million of these chains were shared by at least two donors. Raw reads were error-corrected and collapsed into unique sequences with a nearest-neighbor algorithm that merged closely related sequences to remove PCR and sequencing errors. To assign V, D and J gene segments, CDR3 sequences were aligned to IMGT reference sequences. Each retained sequence needed at least a six-nucleotide match to both a V gene segment and a J gene segment. Rearrangements were called productive when the CDR3 lacked stop codons and stayed in frame with V and J; all others were non-productive. Following IMGT convention, CDR3 was defined as the stretch from the second conserved V-encoded cysteine up to the conserved J-encoded phenylalanine. The earlier analysis of 500 to 650 of the donors excluded any sequence lacking an unambiguous match to a single V gene segment. In an earlier analysis of several hundred of the donors, V segments were called functional above 56.7% productive rearrangements and were called segregating when the between-donor standard deviation exceeded 5%. To diagnose cytomegalovirus status from the catalog of TCR beta chain sequences, a statistical classification framework was built. V and J gene assignment, in a later analysis, came from comparing TCR nucleotide sequences with IMGT/GENE-DB human TR gene sequences. In a later analysis, CDR3 sequences and most-parsimonious VDJ recombination scenarios were assigned using the TCRdist pipeline. In a later analysis, every TCR beta chain was defined by the combination of its CDR3 amino acid sequence and its V-gene family, and reads without a unique V-gene family were dropped. A later analysis removed over 500 highly shared, low-generation-probability nucleotide sequences to deal with suspected cross-contamination and a sequencing artifact. A later analysis calculated a clonal expansion index for each public chain from normalized within-repertoire ranks of inferred template counts. In a later analysis, generation probabilities were computed with a VDJ recombination model fitted to out-of-frame rearrangements, and the resulting probabilities were checked against IGoR. In a later analysis, hypergeometric tests were used to score TCR-TCR, TCR-HLA and TCR-CMV co-occurrence, with a repertoire-size bias correction applied to TCR pairs. False discovery rates were estimated in a later analysis by permuting HLA or CMV assignments 20 times. In a later analysis, co-occurring TCRs were grouped using DBSCAN, and TCRdist sequence similarity was added for clustering within HLA-allele-positive subsets. For co-occurrence clustering, repertoires with fewer than 30,000 or more than 120,000 public chains were excluded, along with about five repertoires with anomalous nucleotide sharing. Held by TCRdb, this immuneACCESS table contains in-frame sequences only and omits some clones. Under half of the omission traces to an unresolved V gene where checked; the cause of the rest is unknown. V, J and clone size reflect that table, while D and trimming were determined from the DNA. The sample table gives about 150,000 clones. The leading ten clones occupy 1.5% to 2% of the sample.

The specimen sequenced was PBMCs. The receptor was derived from a woman between 50 and 59 years old in good health and CMV-seronegative. The chain is assembled from TRBV28 and TRBJ1-3, with TRBD1 tentatively as D gene (6 bases match). The DNA reads TGTGCCAGCAGCCCGGACAGCTCTGGAAACACCATATATTTT. It codes for CASSPDSSGNTIYF.